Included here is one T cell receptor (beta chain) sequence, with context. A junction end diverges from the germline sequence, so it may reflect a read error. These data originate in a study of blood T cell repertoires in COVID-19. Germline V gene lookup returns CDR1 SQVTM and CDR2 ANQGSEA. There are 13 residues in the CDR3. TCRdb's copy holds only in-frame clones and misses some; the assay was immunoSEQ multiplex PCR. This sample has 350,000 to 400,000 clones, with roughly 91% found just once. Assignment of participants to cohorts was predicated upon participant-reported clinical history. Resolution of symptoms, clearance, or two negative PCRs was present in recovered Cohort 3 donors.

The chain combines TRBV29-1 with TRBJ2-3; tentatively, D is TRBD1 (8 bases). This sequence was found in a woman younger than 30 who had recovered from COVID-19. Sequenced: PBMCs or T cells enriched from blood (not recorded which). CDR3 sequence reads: CSVVQGAGDTQYF. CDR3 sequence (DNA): TGCAGCGTAGTTCAGGGGGCGGGGGATACGCAATATTTT.